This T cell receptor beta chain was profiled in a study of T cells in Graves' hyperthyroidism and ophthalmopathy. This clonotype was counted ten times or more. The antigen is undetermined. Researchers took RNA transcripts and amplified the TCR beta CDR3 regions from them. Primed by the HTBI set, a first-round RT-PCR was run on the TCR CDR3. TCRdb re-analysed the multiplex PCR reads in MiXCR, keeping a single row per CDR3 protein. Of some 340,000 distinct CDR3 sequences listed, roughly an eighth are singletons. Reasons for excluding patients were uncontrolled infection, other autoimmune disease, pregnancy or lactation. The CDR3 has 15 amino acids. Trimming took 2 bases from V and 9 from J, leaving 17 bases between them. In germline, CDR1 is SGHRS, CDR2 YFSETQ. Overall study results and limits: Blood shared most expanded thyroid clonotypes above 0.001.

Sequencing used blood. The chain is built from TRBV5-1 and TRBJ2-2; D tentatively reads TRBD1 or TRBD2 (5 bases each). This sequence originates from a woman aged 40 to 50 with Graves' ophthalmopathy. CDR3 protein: CASSFGDPNVWELFF. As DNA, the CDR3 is TGCGCCAGCAGCTTCGGGGACCCCAACGTTTGGGAGCTGTTTTTT.